A selection of T cell receptor beta chains follows, all from one sample in a study of blood T cell repertoires in COVID-19. The method was immunoSEQ multiplex PCR; TCRdb's version includes in-frame clones alone and lacks a portion of them. This sample has 270,000 or so clones, with less than 90% found just once. The specimen sequenced was peripheral blood. These receptors all come from a human donor in a cohort sampled during active COVID-19. Each CDR3 is given with its conserved first and last residue. A D gene is named only where the DNA matches it firmly. Clone size is not always given. Where it is, it says once, few, many or a class for expanded clones.

J,D,V,size,DNA,CDR3
TRBJ2-5,TRBD1,TRBV4-1,.,TGCGCCAGCAGCCAACCCCTAGACAGGGGATGGCGACAAGAGACCCAGTACTTC,CASSQPLDRGWRQETQYF
TRBJ2-3,.,TRBV7-2,.,TGTGCCAGCAGCTTAGTGTGGGGGGTGACAGATACGCAGTATTTT,CASSLVWGVTDTQYF
TRBJ1-1,.,TRBV5-4,.,TGTGCCAGCAGCTTGGGGGTGTCAGGGCTCTACTTTGAAGCTTTCTTT,CASSLGVSGLYFEAFF
TRBJ2-1,.,TRBV9,few,TGTGCCAGCAGCGTAGCTTCCGGGAATGAGCAGTTCTTC,CASSVASGNEQFF
TRBJ1-5,.,TRBV6-5,once,TGTGCCAGCAGTTACTCGGGCGGGGACAATCAGCCCCAGCATTTT,CASSYSGGDNQPQHF
TRBJ2-7,TRBD2,TRBV10-3,.,TGTGCCATTGCGGGGCAGGGACTAGCGGGAGGCCCCCACGAGCAGTACTTC,CAIAGQGLAGGPHEQYF
TRBJ2-5,.,TRBV27,.,TGTGCCAGCAGACAACCCCGGGGAGAGACCCAGTACTTC,CASRQPRGETQYF
TRBJ2-7,TRBD2,TRBV4-2,.,TGTGCCAGCAGCCAAGATAGCGGGAGTGGCTACGAGCAGTACTTC,CASSQDSGSGYEQYF
TRBJ2-7,.,TRBV5-8,.,TGTGCCAGCAGCTTTTGGACAGCCTACGAGCAGTACTTC,CASSFWTAYEQYF
TRBJ1-3,TRBD1,TRBV18,.,TGTGCCAGCTCACCAGCATTGCAGAAACAGGGGAATCGTGGAAACACCATATATTTT,CASSPALQKQGNRGNTIYF
TRBJ2-1,TRBD2,TRBV12-5,.,TGTGCTAGTGGTTTAGCGGGAGGGAATGAGCAGTTCTTC,CASGLAGGNEQFF
TRBJ1-6,.,TRBV9,.,TGTGCCAGCAGCGTAAAATCCTCTTCACCCCTCCACTTT,CASSVKSSSPLHF
TRBJ2-7,.,TRBV3-1/TRBV3-2,few,TGTGCCAGCAGCTATCTTCCGGTCGGCTACGAGCAGTACTTC,CASSYLPVGYEQYF
TRBJ1-6,.,TRBV28,.,TGTGCCAGCAGTTTAACCGGGGGGGCCAATTCACCCCTCCACTTT,CASSLTGGANSPLHF
TRBJ2-5,TRBD2,TRBV28,.,TGTGCCAGCAGTCCCCGGACTAGCGGGACCCCAGGGGAGACCCAGTACTTC,CASSPRTSGTPGETQYF
TRBJ2-3,TRBD2,TRBV4-2,.,TGTGCCAGCAGCCAAGGACTAGCGACAGATACGCAGTATTTT,CASSQGLATDTQYF
TRBJ2-3,TRBD2,TRBV10-3,.,TGTGCCATCAGGCGGGAGCCTGGCACAGATACGCAGTATTTT,CAIRREPGTDTQYF
TRBJ2-7,TRBD1,TRBV27,.,TGTGCCAGCTGGGACAGGGGGCGTGAGCAGTACTTC,CASWDRGREQYF
TRBJ1-5,TRBD1,TRBV27,.,TGTGCCAGCAGTCCAGACAGGGCTGGCAATCAGCCCCAGCATTTT,CASSPDRAGNQPQHF
TRBJ1-1,TRBD1,TRBV7-9,.,TGTGCCAGCAAAGAGACAGGGGCGAACACTGAAGCTTTCTTT,CASKETGANTEAFF
TRBJ1-4,.,TRBV6-5,few,TGTGCCAGCGGGCGAGCTCACACAAATGAAAAACTGTTTTTT,CASGRAHTNEKLFF
TRBJ1-3,.,TRBV5-4,.,TGTGCCAGCAGCTTGTTAGGGGCGAGCGCTGGAAACACCATATATTTT,CASSLLGASAGNTIYF
TRBJ2-7,.,TRBV28,.,TGTGCCACCCGGGACTTTAAGTCCTACGAGCAGTACTTC,CATRDFKSYEQYF
TRBJ2-2,.,TRBV3-1/TRBV3-2,.,TGTGCCAGCAGCCAACGAGGGCGGTTCGCGAACACCGGGGAGCTGTTTTTT,CASSQRGRFANTGELFF
TRBJ2-3,TRBD1,TRBV13,.,TGTGCCAGCAGCTTACGACAGGGGAAGGCAGATACGCAGTATTTT,CASSLRQGKADTQYF
TRBJ2-1,.,TRBV7-9,.,TGTGCCAGCAGCCTCATACGTCTAGGAGCCTACAATGAGCAGTTCTTC,CASSLIRLGAYNEQFF
TRBJ1-1,.,TRBV15,.,TGTGCCACCAGGAACAGGGCTTTTCAAACTGAAGCTTTCTTT,CATRNRAFQTEAFF
TRBJ1-2,TRBD1,TRBV4-1,.,TGCGCCAGCAGCCAAGATGGGACAGCTCTATATGGCTACACCTTC,CASSQDGTALYGYTF
TRBJ2-5,.,TRBV5-4,.,TGTGCCAGCAGCTTGCCCAGACAAGAGACCCAGTACTTC,CASSLPRQETQYF
TRBJ1-2,.,TRBV5-1,.,TGCGCCAGCAGCTCCCTCGAGGGAATTGGCTACACCTTC,CASSSLEGIGYTF
TRBJ2-4,.,TRBV3-1/TRBV3-2,.,TGTGCCAGCAGCCAGAGGGGGGGAGGCGGAAACATTCAGTACTTC,CASSQRGGGGNIQYF
TRBJ2-7,.,TRBV5-6,.,TGTGCCAGCAGCTTTACCCTGAGCTCCTACGAGCAGTACTTC,CASSFTLSSYEQYF
TRBJ2-6,TRBD1,TRBV6-1,.,TGTGCCAGCAGTGAACATCCGGGACAGGGGGTAGGTGGGGCCAACGTCCTGACTTTC,CASSEHPGQGVGGANVLTF
TRBJ2-4,TRBD2,TRBV4-1,.,TGCGCCAGCAGCCACTTTACTAGCGGATTAGCCAAAAACATTCAGTACTTC,CASSHFTSGLAKNIQYF
TRBJ1-1,.,TRBV3-1/TRBV3-2,.,TGTGCCAGCAGCTATCGGTCCACTGAAGCTTTCTTT,CASSYRSTEAFF
TRBJ2-5,.,TRBV28,few,TGTGCCAGCAGCTTACAAATACGGGAGACCCAGTACTTC,CASSLQIRETQYF
TRBJ2-1,TRBD1,TRBV2,.,TGTGCCAGCAGCCTTGGACAGGGGGAGCAGTTCTTC,CASSLGQGEQFF
TRBJ1-2,TRBD1,TRBV7-2,.,TGTGCCAGCAGCAGTGACAGGGGGCGCGTTGGCTACACCTTC,CASSSDRGRVGYTF
TRBJ2-5,TRBD2,TRBV2,.,TGTGCCAGCTCCCTAACGGGAGGGTACCAAGAGACCCAGTACTTC,CASSLTGGYQETQYF
TRBJ2-3,TRBD2,TRBV7-8,.,TGTGCCAGCAGCTTCCGGAGAACCCCTAGCGGGAGGGCCCGAACAGATACGCAGTATTTT,CASSFRRTPSGRARTDTQYF
TRBJ2-3,TRBD2,TRBV3-1/TRBV3-2,.,TGTGCCAGCAGCCAAAGAGGACTAGCGGATAGCACAGATACGCAGTATTTT,CASSQRGLADSTDTQYF
TRBJ1-2,.,TRBV9,.,TGTGCCAGCAGCGTAGGGGTTGTGGACAGCCCTCGCGGCTACACCTTC,CASSVGVVDSPRGYTF
TRBJ2-1,TRBD2,TRBV5-1,.,TGCGCCAGCAGCTCCCGGGGACTAGCGAACAATGAGCAGTTCTTC,CASSSRGLANNEQFF
TRBJ1-2,TRBD1,TRBV6-5,.,TGTGCCAGCAGTTATCGGGACAGGGGTAACTATGGCTACACCTTC,CASSYRDRGNYGYTF
TRBJ1-5,.,TRBV5-1,few,TGCGCCAGCAGCTTGGACAGTAATAATCAGCCCCAGCATTTT,CASSLDSNNQPQHF
TRBJ1-1,.,TRBV19,.,TGTGCCAGTAGTATAGTCCGGGGGAACACTGAAGCTTTCTTT,CASSIVRGNTEAFF
TRBJ2-7,.,TRBV14,.,TGTGCCAGCAGCCATACAGGGACACTCGGAAGAGCCTACGAGCAGTACTTC,CASSHTGTLGRAYEQYF
TRBJ1-4,.,TRBV28,.,TGTGCCAGCAGTTCACAGGTTTTTGGGCTTGGGCTGTTTTTT,CASSSQVFGLGLFF
TRBJ2-3,.,TRBV27,.,TGTGCCAGCAGAGGGGGCGGGAAAGATACGCAGTATTTT,CASRGGGKDTQYF
TRBJ2-1,TRBD2,TRBV27,.,TGTGCCAGCAGGCGAGCGGGAGGGCCGGACAATGAGCAGTTCTTC,CASRRAGGPDNEQFF
TRBJ2-5,TRBD2,TRBV2,once,TGTGCCAGCATGGGGGGAGGGCCGGAGACCCAGTACTTC,CASMGGGPETQYF
TRBJ1-6,.,TRBV2,.,TGTGCCAGCATCGATCTCCAAATAGAATATAATTCACCCCTCCACTTT,CASIDLQIEYNSPLHF
TRBJ2-6,.,TRBV6-1,few,TGTGCCAGCAGTGACAGGGGAAGCTCTGGGGCCAACGTCCTGACTTTC,CASSDRGSSGANVLTF
TRBJ1-1,TRBD1,TRBV24-1,.,TGTGCCACCAGGGACAGGGGGGGTACTGAAGCTTTCTTT,CATRDRGGTEAFF